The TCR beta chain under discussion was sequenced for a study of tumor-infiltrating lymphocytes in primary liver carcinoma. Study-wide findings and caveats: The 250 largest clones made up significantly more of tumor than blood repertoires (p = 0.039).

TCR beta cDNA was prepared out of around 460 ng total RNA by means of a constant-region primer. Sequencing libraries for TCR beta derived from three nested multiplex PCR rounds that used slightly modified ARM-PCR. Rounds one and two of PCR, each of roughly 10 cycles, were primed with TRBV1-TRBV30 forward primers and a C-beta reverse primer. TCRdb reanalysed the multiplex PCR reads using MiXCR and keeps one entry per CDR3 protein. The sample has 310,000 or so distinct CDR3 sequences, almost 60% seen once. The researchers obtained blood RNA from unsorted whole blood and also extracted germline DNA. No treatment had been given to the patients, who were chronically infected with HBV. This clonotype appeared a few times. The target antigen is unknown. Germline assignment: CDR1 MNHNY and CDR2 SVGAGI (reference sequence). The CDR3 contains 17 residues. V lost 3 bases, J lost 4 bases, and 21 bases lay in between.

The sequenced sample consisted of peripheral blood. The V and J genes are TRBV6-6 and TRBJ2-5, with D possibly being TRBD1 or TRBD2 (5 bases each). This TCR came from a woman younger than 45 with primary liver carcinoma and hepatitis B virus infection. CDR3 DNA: TGTGCCAGCAGTTATAACCCCCGGGACCGCCGGACAGAGACCCAGTACTTC. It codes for CASSYNPRDRRTETQYF.